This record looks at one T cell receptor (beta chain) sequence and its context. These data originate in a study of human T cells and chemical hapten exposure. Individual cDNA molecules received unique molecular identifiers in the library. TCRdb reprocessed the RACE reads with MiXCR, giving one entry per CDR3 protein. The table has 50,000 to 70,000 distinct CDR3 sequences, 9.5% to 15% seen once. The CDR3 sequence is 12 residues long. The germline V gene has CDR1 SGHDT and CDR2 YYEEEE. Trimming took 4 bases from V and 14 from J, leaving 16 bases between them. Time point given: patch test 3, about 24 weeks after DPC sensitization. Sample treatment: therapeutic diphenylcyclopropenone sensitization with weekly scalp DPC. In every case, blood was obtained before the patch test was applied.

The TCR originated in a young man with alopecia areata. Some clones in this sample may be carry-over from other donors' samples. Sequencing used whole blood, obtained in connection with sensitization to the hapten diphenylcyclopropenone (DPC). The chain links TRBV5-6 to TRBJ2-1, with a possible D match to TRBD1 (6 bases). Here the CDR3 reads CASSINEQGKFF. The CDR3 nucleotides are TGTGCCAGCAGCATAAACGAACAGGGAAAGTTCTTC.